These 16 T cell receptor beta chains were all obtained from the same sample, sequenced in a study of monozygotic twins with inflammatory bowel disease. TCRdb re-called the 5' RACE reads; one entry per CDR3 protein, DNA not given. The table for this sample gives 150,000 to 200,000 distinct CDR3 sequences. Sequenced sample: blood. These receptor sequences come from a human donor with ulcerative colitis or Crohn's disease, or a healthy co-twin of an affected twin (not recorded which).

This chain connects TRBV5-1 to TRBJ2-3; there is no DNA to check the TCRdb D call of TRBD1. The germline gives CDR1 SGHRS, CDR2 YFSETQ. The CDR3 is 14 residues long. Here the CDR3 reads CASSGDRVTDTQYF.

This chain joins TRBV5-1 and TRBJ2-1; the TCRdb D gene call, TRBD2, has no DNA to confirm it. Germline lookup yields CDR1 SGHRS and CDR2 YFSETQ. The CDR3 totals 16 residues. CDR3 residues: CASSLGSGGGNNEQFF.

The chain employs TRBV6-5 and TRBJ2-1; absent DNA, TCRdb's TRBD1 call cannot be checked. The CDR3 has 17 amino acids. CDR1 and CDR2 (germline): MNHEY, SVGAGI. The CDR3 loop is CASSLRKGGSNGNEQFF.

This sequence joins TRBV27 and TRBJ1-1. The germline V gene encodes CDR1 MNHEY and CDR2 SMNVEV (reference sequence). The length of the CDR3 is 15 residues. The CDR3 loop is CASSLSAKGFTEAFF.

This sequence joins TRBV4-3 and TRBJ2-1; checking the TCRdb D call of TRBD2 is not possible without DNA. Germline V gives CDR1 LGHNA, CDR2 YSLEER. This CDR3 is built from 16 residues. The CDR3 is CASSQDGLAGGSEQFF.

J is TRBJ2-7 and V is TRBV18; TCRdb designates TRBD1, a call that cannot be tested without DNA. The germline V gene has CDR1 KGHSH and CDR2 LQKENI. The length of the CDR3 is 14 residues. Here the CDR3 reads CASSPRGRDGEQYF.

The gene calls are TRBV28 and TRBJ1-2; TCRdb proposes TRBD1, but this gene call is untestable without DNA. The CDR3 contains 14 residues. CDR1 and CDR2 (germline): MDHEN, SYDVKM. The CDR3 loop is CASSLGQGGYGYTF.

This sequence joins TRBV5-8 and TRBJ1-5. Germline V gene sequence: CDR1 SGHTS, CDR2 YDEGEE. The length of the CDR3 is 18 residues. CDR3 protein: CASSLPSSEVYSNQPQHF.

The J gene is TRBJ2-1, the V gene TRBV7-2; without DNA, the TCRdb call of TRBD2 cannot be checked. Germline loops: CDR1 SGHTA, CDR2 FQGNSA. This CDR3 has 16 residues. This chain's CDR3 is CASSLALAGAFNEQFF.

The V call is TRBV20-1, the J call TRBJ2-1; TCRdb proposes TRBD2, but this gene call is untestable without DNA. CDR3 length: 11 amino acids. Germline V gene lookup returns CDR1 DFQATT and CDR2 SNEGSKA (reference sequence). The CDR3 protein is CSARGLGEQFF.

This chain links TRBV2 with TRBJ1-2. Germline V CDR1 and CDR2: SNHLY, FYNNEI. The CDR3 is 15 amino acids. CDR3 amino acids: CASSETVRANYGYTF.

The chain recombines TRBV2 with TRBJ2-2; TCRdb gives TRBD1 as the D gene, but with no DNA this cannot be confirmed. Germline values: CDR1 SNHLY, CDR2 FYNNEI. There are 14 residues in the CDR3. CDR3 residues: CASSEEGAAGELFF. The variable domain in full, completed from reference TRBV2 and TRBJ2-2, reads EPEVTQTPSHQVTQMGQEVILRCVPISNHLYFYWYRQILGQKVEFLVSFYNNEISEKSEIFDDQFSVERPDGSNFTLKIRSTKLEDSAMYFCASSEEGAAGELFFGEGSRLTVL.

The gene calls are TRBV12-3 or TRBV12-4 and TRBJ2-4; TCRdb's D call, TRBD1, is unchecked because there is no DNA. The CDR3 is 12 amino acids. CDR3 in amino acids: CASSLRVNIQYF.

The V gene is TRBV7-2, the J gene TRBJ2-7; as DNA is missing, the TRBD1 call by TCRdb cannot be tested. Germline V gene lookup returns CDR1 SGHTA and CDR2 FQGNSA. This CDR3 comprises 12 residues. Here the CDR3 reads CASSFGGGEQYF. The complete variable domain, with remaining parts taken from reference TRBV7-2 and TRBJ2-7, reads GAGVSQSPSNKVTEKGKDVELRCDPISGHTALYWYRQSLGQGLEFLIYFQGNSAPDKSGLPSDRFSAERTGGSVSTLTIQRTQQEDSAVYLCASSFGGGEQYFGPGTRLTVT.

The chain is built from TRBV29-1 and TRBJ1-5; TCRdb proposes TRBD1, but this gene call is untestable without DNA. Germline CDR1 and CDR2: SQVTM and ANQGSEA. The CDR3 runs to 14 residues. CDR3 loop: CSVATGSSNQPQHF.

J is TRBJ2-3 and V is TRBV4-3; TCRdb returns TRBD2, unconfirmable since there is no DNA. The germline gives CDR1 LGHNA, CDR2 YSLEER. CDR3 length: 15 amino acids. This CDR3 reads CASSQGAGGPDTQYF.